This TCR beta chain was sequenced during a study of blood T cell repertoires in COVID-19. The CDR3 covers 14 residues. In germline, CDR1 is SGHRS, CDR2 YFSETQ. Trimming stripped 0 bases from V and 1 base from J, with 6 bases between. Profiling relied on immunoSEQ multiplex PCR, and the TCRdb table lists in-frame clones only, not all of them. The table has about 56,000 clones, roughly 87% seen once. Material: peripheral blood. The gene calls are TRBV5-1 and TRBJ2-3; D possibly corresponds to TRBD2 (6 bases). This sequence originates from an older woman with COVID-19, enrolled during active disease. The CDR3 nucleotides are TGCGCCAGCAGCTTGGGCGGGGGCACAGATACGCAGTATTTT. Translating gives CASSLGGGTDTQYF.